One T cell receptor beta chain is described in this entry. The target of this receptor is not known. Per-base quality was not reported, and no clone a single base away is much larger than it. Whole blood was collected in K2EDTA tubes by collaborating institutions according to the institutions' own protocols. For TCRbeta analysis, collaborator samples were shipped as frozen whole blood, as isolated PBMCs, or as DNA extracted from either sample type. TCRbeta CDR3 regions were amplified from genomic DNA using the immunoSEQ Assay, a bias-controlled multiplex PCR. As for the original processing: The number of nucleated cells in each sample was estimated by amplification of reference gene primers within the assay. Sequence reads were collapsed and filtered to measure the absolute abundance of every unique TCRbeta CDR3 rearrangement. For each sample, productive Simpson clonality was calculated as the square root of Simpson's diversity index across productive rearrangements. Drawn from immuneACCESS, this table holds only the in-frame rearrangements with V and J called that TCRdb kept. Clones are partly lost; checked studies trace under half to an unresolved V gene and leave the rest unexplained. V, J and clone size are those of that table, while D and trimming were read from the DNA. The sample table contains more than 85,000 clones; only one count was recorded for around three quarters of them. The biggest ten clones account for around 4.2% of the sample.

These data are taken from a study of blood T cell repertoires in COVID-19 (dated by TCRdb to the early 2020s). Regarding the complete study: Samples from collaborators originated in the United States, Italy and Spain and spanned both the acute and convalescent phases of COVID-19. A de-identified subject ID, COVID-19 status, age in years and sex were almost always included in the sample metadata. Where available, HLA class I and class II types were obtained from metadata supplied by the sample provider rather than from assay-based typing. The prospective study material was composed of cDNA or gDNA derived from T cells, B-cell-depleted T cells, or PBMCs. Samples came from the ongoing ImmuneRACE study (first 160 participants) plus 1,254 subjects from 6 global collaborators. The repertoires were made available in a free public database intended to serve as a resource for research on the immune response to SARS-CoV-2. The dataset comprised deeply sampled blood TCRbeta repertoires from subjects exposed to, actively infected with, or recovered from COVID-19.

Inclusive of the bounding cysteine and phenylalanine, the CDR3 is 15 residues long. Only the CDR3 DNA stays, 45 bases, in frame from base 1. V lost 4 bases and J lost 5 bases, and the count of bases not matched to a germline gene is 8. The germline V gene provides CDR1 KGHDR and CDR2 SFDVKD. The investigation overall reported the following: How much clinical and demographic metadata was included differed by source and by participant, and the metadata was provided uncurated.

Sequencing was performed on peripheral blood. This receptor was obtained from a human donor in a cohort sampled during active or convalescent COVID-19. The chain is made from TRBV24-1 and TRBJ2-5; 8 bases in between match TRBD1. The DNA sequence is as follows: TGTGCCACCAGTGACCGGACAGGGTTGGGCGAGACCCAGTACTTC. Its protein is CATSDRTGLGETQYF.